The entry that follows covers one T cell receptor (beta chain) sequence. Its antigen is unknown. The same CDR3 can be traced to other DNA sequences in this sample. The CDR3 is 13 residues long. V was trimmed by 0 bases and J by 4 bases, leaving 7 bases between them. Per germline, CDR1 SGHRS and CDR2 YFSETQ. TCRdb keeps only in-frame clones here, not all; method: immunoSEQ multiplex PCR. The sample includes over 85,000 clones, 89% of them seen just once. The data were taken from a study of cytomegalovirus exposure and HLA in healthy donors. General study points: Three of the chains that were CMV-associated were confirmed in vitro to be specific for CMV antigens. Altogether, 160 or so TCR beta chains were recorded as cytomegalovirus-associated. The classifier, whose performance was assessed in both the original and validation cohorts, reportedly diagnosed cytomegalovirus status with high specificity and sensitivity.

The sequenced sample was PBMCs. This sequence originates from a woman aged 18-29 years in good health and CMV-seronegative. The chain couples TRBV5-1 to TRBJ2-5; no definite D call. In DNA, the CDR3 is TGCGCCAGCAGCTTGGCAGGTGGAGAGACCCAGTACTTC. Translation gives CASSLAGGETQYF.